Listed below are T cell receptor beta chains from one sample, sequenced in a study of cytomegalovirus exposure and HLA in healthy donors. Some clones are missing from TCRdb's copy, which holds only in-frame ones; the method was immunoSEQ multiplex PCR. The ten top clones account for approximately 0.74%, within a sample of 200,000 or so clones. Input material: PBMCs. These receptors all stem from a boy aged 5 to 17 in good health and CMV-seronegative. Both conserved end residues are part of each CDR3. A D gene is named only where the DNA matches it firmly.

TRBV5-5	.	TRBJ2-7	CASSWGDSSYEQYF	TGTGCCAGCAGCTGGGGGGACAGCTCCTACGAGCAGTACTTC
TRBV15	.	TRBJ2-1	CATSRVQGNEQFF	TGTGCCACCAGCAGAGTACAGGGTAATGAGCAGTTCTTC
TRBV10-3	TRBD2	TRBJ2-3	CAIKGTILSHTDTQYF	TGTGCCATCAAAGGGACTATCCTTTCACACACAGATACGCAGTATTTT
TRBV12-5	TRBD1	TRBJ1-6	CASGNRGLRTNSPLHF	TGTGCTAGTGGTAACAGGGGGCTGAGGACGAATTCACCCCTCCACTTT
TRBV7-9	.	TRBJ1-1	CASSLGDSLETEAFF	TGTGCCAGCAGCTTAGGAGATTCGCTGGAGACTGAAGCTTTCTTT
TRBV7-6	TRBD2	TRBJ2-5	CASSLVVAGVVSETQYF	TGTGCCAGCAGCTTAGTGGTAGCGGGGGTAGTATCGGAGACCCAGTACTTC
TRBV6-1	TRBD1	TRBJ1-2	CASRADRGAYGYTF	TGTGCCAGCAGGGCGGACAGGGGCGCCTATGGCTACACCTTC
TRBV10-1	.	TRBJ2-2	CASSVGRGGELFF	TGCGCCAGCAGTGTAGGGCGGGGCGGGGAGCTGTTTTTT
TRBV4-2	TRBD2	TRBJ2-1	CASSQRGSGGSDEQFF	TGTGCCAGCAGCCAAAGGGGGAGCGGGGGGAGCGATGAGCAGTTCTTC
TRBV28	TRBD1	TRBJ2-7	CASTDRFEEQYF	TGTGCCAGCACGGACAGGTTTGAAGAGCAGTACTTC
TRBV25-1	TRBD1	TRBJ2-3	CASRKDRTDTQYF	TGTGCCAGCAGGAAGGACAGGACAGATACGCAGTATTTT
TRBV7-2	.	TRBJ1-1	CASSRPTPTRQTFF	TGTGCCAGCAGCCGCCCGACGCCAACGCGGCAGACTTTCTTT
TRBV21-1	.	TRBJ2-7	CASSKGAGNRSYEQYF	TGTGCCAGCAGCAAAGGAGCGGGGAACAGATCCTACGAGCAGTACTTC
TRBV27	TRBD2	TRBJ2-3	CASSFGGSTDTQYF	TGTGCCAGCAGTTTCGGGGGGTCGACAGATACGCAGTATTTT
TRBV28	TRBD1	TRBJ2-7	CASSNDRGQTYEQYF	TGTGCCAGCAGTAACGACAGGGGGCAAACCTACGAGCAGTACTTC
TRBV6-6	TRBD1	TRBJ1-2	CASSPRTGSGYTF	TGTGCCAGCAGTCCCCGGACAGGGTCCGGCTACACCTTC
TRBV7-2	.	TRBJ1-1	CASSRGGEGDTEAFF	TGTGCCAGCAGCCGGGGAGGGGAGGGGGACACTGAAGCTTTCTTT
TRBV9	.	TRBJ1-1	CASSVATVNTEAFF	TGTGCCAGCAGCGTAGCTACGGTGAACACTGAAGCTTTCTTT
TRBV19	TRBD1	TRBJ2-6	CASSRTGTGGSSGANVLTF	TGTGCCAGTAGTAGAACCGGGACAGGGGGTAGCTCTGGGGCCAACGTCCTGACTTTC
TRBV30	TRBD2	TRBJ2-7	CALSAGGPYEQYF	TGTGCCTTATCGGCGGGGGGGCCCTACGAGCAGTACTTC
TRBV9	TRBD2	TRBJ2-3	CASSVVGLAGVTDTQYF	TGTGCCAGCAGCGTAGTGGGACTAGCGGGGGTAACAGATACGCAGTATTTT
TRBV19	.	TRBJ2-5	CASSIVVVASGETQYF	TGTGCCAGTAGTATTGTCGTCGTGGCTTCAGGAGAGACCCAGTACTTC
TRBV19	.	TRBJ2-3	CASSGQRTDTQYF	TGTGCCAGTAGTGGGCAACGCACAGATACGCAGTATTTT
TRBV5-4	.	TRBJ2-7	CASSLGVEIYEQYF	TGTGCCAGCAGCTTGGGGGTGGAGATATACGAGCAGTACTTC
TRBV2	.	TRBJ1-2	CASSESRVANYGYTF	TGTGCCAGCAGTGAATCCCGAGTAGCTAACTATGGCTACACCTTC
TRBV28	.	TRBJ2-2	CASSLTTGYTGELFF	TGTGCCAGCAGTTTAACGACAGGATACACCGGGGAGCTGTTTTTT
TRBV11-2	TRBD1	TRBJ1-2	CASRLWGQGDYGYTF	TGTGCCAGCAGACTTTGGGGACAGGGAGACTATGGCTACACCTTC
TRBV28	TRBD1	TRBJ2-7	CASSLPTGNYEQYF	TGTGCCAGCAGTTTACCGACAGGGAATTACGAGCAGTACTTC
TRBV9	.	TRBJ2-7	CASSARDSLYYEQYF	TGTGCCAGCAGCGCCCGGGACTCGCTTTACTACGAGCAGTACTTC
TRBV5-4	.	TRBJ1-1	CASSYTPSREDEAFF	TGTGCCAGCAGCTATACCCCGTCTAGGGAGGATGAAGCTTTCTTT
TRBV5-6	.	TRBJ1-1	CASRGGVGAEAFF	TGTGCCAGCAGGGGGGGGGTTGGCGCTGAAGCTTTCTTT
TRBV6-1	.	TRBJ1-5	CASSEAGTGTPTYNQPQHF	TGTGCCAGCAGTGAAGCAGGTACCGGGACTCCAACTTACAACCAGCCCCAGCATTTT
TRBV11-2	TRBD2	TRBJ2-3	CASSLVAGGYTDTQYF	TGTGCCAGCAGCTTAGTAGCGGGTGGGTACACAGATACGCAGTATTTT
TRBV9	.	TRBJ2-6	CASSVRHLSGANVLTF	TGTGCCAGCAGCGTCCGACACCTCTCTGGGGCCAACGTCCTGACTTTC
TRBV19	TRBD2	TRBJ2-3	CASKGTSAPTDTQYF	TGTGCCAGTAAAGGGACTAGCGCACCCACAGATACGCAGTATTTT
TRBV30	TRBD1	TRBJ1-1	CAWSVIGTGWLEAFF	TGTGCCTGGAGTGTAATCGGGACAGGGTGGCTCGAAGCTTTCTTT
TRBV29-1	.	TRBJ2-1	CSARTGGAFNEQFF	TGCAGCGCCCGGACAGGAGGGGCCTTCAATGAGCAGTTCTTC
TRBV7-8	.	TRBJ2-5	CASRTGEGGAIGETQYF	TGTGCCAGCAGGACCGGAGAGGGGGGGGCAATCGGAGAGACCCAGTACTTC
TRBV19	.	TRBJ1-2	CASSMEGTGYGYTF	TGTGCCAGTAGTATGGAGGGTACGGGCTATGGCTACACCTTC
TRBV7-8	.	TRBJ2-5	CASSWNRELAETQYF	TGTGCCAGCAGCTGGAACAGGGAACTGGCAGAGACCCAGTACTTC
TRBV2	.	TRBJ2-7	CASTYPFGRAGEPYEQYF	TGTGCCAGCACCTACCCCTTCGGGCGGGCAGGGGAACCCTACGAGCAGTACTTC
TRBV5-1	TRBD1	TRBJ1-1	CASSSPRGLGNTEAFF	TGCGCCAGCAGCTCTCCCAGGGGGCTTGGGAACACTGAAGCTTTCTTT
TRBV5-1	.	TRBJ1-1	CASSFDKTTEAFF	TGCGCCAGCAGCTTCGACAAAACTACTGAAGCTTTCTTT
TRBV14	TRBD1	TRBJ1-6	CASSHGQGHFSPLHF	TGTGCCAGCAGCCATGGACAGGGCCACTTTTCACCCCTCCACTTT
TRBV27	.	TRBJ2-7	CASGITEQYF	TGTGCCAGCGGCATTACGGAGCAGTACTTC
TRBV29-1	.	TRBJ1-1	CSVERPATTEAFF	TGCAGCGTAGAAAGGCCAGCGACTACTGAAGCTTTCTTT
TRBV7-9	.	TRBJ1-1	CASSLTGNTEAFF	TGTGCCAGCAGCTTAACAGGGAACACTGAAGCTTTCTTT
TRBV10-3	TRBD1	TRBJ1-2	CAISESFRDRVRGYTF	TGTGCCATCAGTGAGTCCTTCCGGGACAGGGTCCGCGGCTACACCTTC
TRBV6-5	TRBD2	TRBJ2-5	CASSRGGLQETQYF	TGTGCCAGCAGTCGCGGGGGGCTCCAAGAGACCCAGTACTTC
TRBV14	TRBD1	TRBJ1-1	CASSRYTGVLDTEAFF	TGTGCCAGCAGCCGTTACACAGGGGTTTTGGACACTGAAGCTTTCTTT
TRBV19	.	TRBJ2-7	CATEDSSYEQYF	TGTGCCACCGAGGACAGTTCCTACGAGCAGTACTTC
TRBV10-1	TRBD2	TRBJ2-2	CASSDQRGYTGELFF	TGCGCCAGCAGTGACCAGCGGGGCTACACCGGGGAGCTGTTTTTT
TRBV7-8	TRBD1	TRBJ2-2	CASRRQGDSGELFF	TGTGCCAGCAGGCGACAGGGGGATTCCGGGGAGCTGTTTTTT
TRBV27	TRBD1	TRBJ1-1	CARGGQGEAFF	TGTGCCAGGGGCGGACAGGGCGAAGCTTTCTTT
TRBV29-1	TRBD1	TRBJ1-5	CSVGSGTGPNQPQHF	TGCAGCGTCGGCTCCGGGACAGGGCCCAATCAGCCCCAGCATTTT